This T cell receptor beta chain was found in a study of T cell clusters in autoimmune cytopenias. On the study more broadly: TRB sequencing had a median about 50,000 reads and about 2,400 distinct clonotypes per sample. Study results and caveats: No cluster-lack signature appeared between secondary cytopenia and chronic lymphocytic leukemia patients, apparently due to lymphoma masking. Compared with active autoimmune hepatitis patients, healthy donors showed about 2.8-fold more exclusive TRB clusters. Physiological T cell clusters of healthy donors were apparently absent in primary autoimmune cytopenia patients.

TRB rearrangements were amplified by touch-down multiplex PCR with mixed TRB-A/B primers. One entry per CDR3 protein, without DNA, is what TCRdb gives after re-calling the multiplex PCR reads. This sample's table reports about 8,100 distinct CDR3 sequences. TRB amplification used approximately 250 ng of peripheral blood genomic DNA. Of note for this clonotype: What it binds is not known.

The sequence was obtained from a human donor with an autoimmune cytopenia or autoimmune hepatitis (not recorded which). The sample was peripheral blood.

The CDR3 reads CASSQKEQGWYGYTF. The chain has TRBV6-1 and TRBJ1-2; the TCRdb D gene call, TRBD1, has no DNA to confirm it. The CDR3 is made up of 15 amino acids. From germline, CDR1 is MNHNS and CDR2 SASEGT.